Listed below are T cell receptor beta chains from one sample, sequenced in a study of T cell responses to AZD1222 COVID-19 vaccine. Here immunoSEQ multiplex PCR was the method, and the copy in TCRdb shows in-frame clones only, minus some. This sample has 95,000 to 150,000 clones, with 70% to 90% found just once. The sequencing used peripheral blood, collected on day 0 of AZD1222 vaccination. The receptors stem from an adult in good health. Both conserved end residues are part of each CDR3. The order of the fields is J gene, clone size, D gene, V gene, CDR3 DNA, CDR3 protein. The D gene is left open where the match is weak. Clone size is not always given. Where it is, it says once, few, many or a class for expanded clones.

>TRBJ2-7|-|-|TRBV5-6
TGTGCCAGCAGCCCACGTCCCATGGGCGGTGCCTACGAGCAGTACTTC
CASSPRPMGGAYEQYF
>TRBJ2-2|-|TRBD2|TRBV6-4
TGTGCCAGCAGTGACTCGAGTAGCGGGAGAGACACCGGGGAGCTGTTTTTT
CASSDSSSGRDTGELFF
>TRBJ1-1|-|-|TRBV7-9
TGTGCCAGCAGCTTCAGGGGTAACCCTGAAGCTTTCTTT
CASSFRGNPEAFF
>TRBJ2-2|few|-|TRBV30
TGTGCCTGGACCAACACCGGGGAGCTGTTTTTT
CAWTNTGELFF
>TRBJ1-2|-|TRBD1|TRBV4-1
TGCGCCAGCAGCCAAGACAGGGGGTATGGCTACACCTTC
CASSQDRGYGYTF
>TRBJ1-1|-|-|TRBV10-3
TGTGCCATCAGTGATAGACGGGCAGCGAACACTGAAGCTTTCTTT
CAISDRRAANTEAFF
>TRBJ1-5|-|-|TRBV10-3
TGTGCCATCAGTGAGTCGGGGCAGGGCGATCAGCCCCAGCATTTT
CAISESGQGDQPQHF
>TRBJ2-7|-|TRBD1|TRBV6-5
TGTGCCAGCAGTTCTAGACGGACAGGGATAGCCTACGAGCAGTACTTC
CASSSRRTGIAYEQYF
>TRBJ2-7|-|-|TRBV12-3/TRBV12-4
TGTGCCAGCAGTTTACTCATTACCTACGAGCAGTACTTC
CASSLLITYEQYF
>TRBJ2-5|-|-|TRBV5-1
TGCGCCAGCAGCTCAGCGGACGGACAAGAGACCCAGTACTTC
CASSSADGQETQYF
>TRBJ1-2|-|-|TRBV29-1
TGCAGCGTTTTCCGGGCGGGCTATGGCTACACCTTC
CSVFRAGYGYTF
>TRBJ2-3|-|TRBD2|TRBV5-6
TGTGCCAGCAGCCCACTAGCGGGGGGGTCGACAGATACGCAGTATTTT
CASSPLAGGSTDTQYF
>TRBJ2-3|-|-|TRBV6-2/TRBV6-3
TGTGCCAGCAGTTACTCAGGATCCCCCACAGATACGCAGTATTTT
CASSYSGSPTDTQYF
>TRBJ2-7|few|-|TRBV15
TGTGCCACCAGCAGCGGCCTCTATATGGACCACGAGCAGTACTTC
CATSSGLYMDHEQYF
>TRBJ2-3|-|TRBD1|TRBV7-9
TGTGCCAGCAGCCAAGGGGGCAACACGCAGTATTTT
CASSQGGNTQYF
>TRBJ2-2|-|-|TRBV6-5
TGTGCCAGCAGCTACAACAGGGACGGGGAGCTGTTTTTT
CASSYNRDGELFF
>TRBJ1-2|-|-|TRBV7-2
TGTGCCAGCAGCCCATCCGGGACTCAAGGGGGGGGCTACACCTTC
CASSPSGTQGGGYTF
>TRBJ2-3|-|-|TRBV15
TGTGCCACCAGAGAGGAGGATACGCAGTATTTT
CATREEDTQYF
>TRBJ1-3|-|-|TRBV30
TGTGCCTGGGGGCTAGCAGGAAACACCATATATTTT
CAWGLAGNTIYF
>TRBJ1-1|-|-|TRBV5-4
TGTGCCAGCAGCCCCGGGGGGTCGAACACTGAAGCTTTCTTT
CASSPGGSNTEAFF
>TRBJ1-5|-|-|TRBV30
TGTGCCTGCAGCGGACAGACTAGCAATCAGCCCCAGCATTTT
CACSGQTSNQPQHF
>TRBJ2-1|-|TRBD2|TRBV7-9
TGTGCCAGCAGCTTTCCCCCAGCGGGGTCCAATGAGCAGTTCTTC
CASSFPPAGSNEQFF
>TRBJ2-7|once|-|TRBV12-5
TGTGCTAGTGGTTTGACTGACGGGGGGCAGTACTTC
CASGLTDGGQYF
>TRBJ1-1|-|TRBD1|TRBV19
TGTGCCAGTAGTATCCAGGGGGGAAACACTGAAGCTTTCTTT
CASSIQGGNTEAFF
>TRBJ1-3|-|-|TRBV30
TGTGCCTGGAGTGAGGGGACGCTGGGAAACACCATATATTTT
CAWSEGTLGNTIYF
>TRBJ1-1|-|TRBD1|TRBV19
TGTGCCAGTAGTATTTCCGGGACAGAGAACACTGAAGCTTTCTTT
CASSISGTENTEAFF
>TRBJ2-3|-|-|TRBV11-3
TGTGCCAGCAGCCAGGTAGCGTCTACGCAGTATTTT
CASSQVASTQYF
>TRBJ2-7|once|TRBD2|TRBV13
TGTGCCAGCAGCTTAGGCCGACTAGCGGGATCGGGCGAGCAGTACTTC
CASSLGRLAGSGEQYF
>TRBJ2-1|-|-|TRBV11-3
TGTGCCAGCAGCCCTCCCCTGGGGATCTACAATGAGCAGTTCTTC
CASSPPLGIYNEQFF
>TRBJ1-4|-|-|TRBV14
TGTGCCAGCAGCCAAACGGCAACTAATGAAAAACTGTTTTTT
CASSQTATNEKLFF
>TRBJ1-1|-|-|TRBV10-3
TGTGCCATCAGTGAGTCGGGGCAGATCACTGAAGCTTTCTTT
CAISESGQITEAFF
>TRBJ1-4|-|-|TRBV4-1
TGCGCCAGCAGCCAAGAAATTCTAAGGGGGGCGCAAGAAAAACTGTTTTTT
CASSQEILRGAQEKLFF
>TRBJ2-7|-|TRBD2|TRBV9
TGTGCCAGCAGCGTAGGACTAGCGGGAGGGCCGAAAAACGAGCAGTACTTC
CASSVGLAGGPKNEQYF
>TRBJ2-3|few|-|TRBV24-1
TGTGCCACCAGTGATTCCACAGGGTACCCGCACAGAGATACGCAGTATTTT
CATSDSTGYPHRDTQYF
>TRBJ2-5|-|-|TRBV19
TGTGCCAGTAGTATGAATAAGGGCACACAGACCCAGTACTTC
CASSMNKGTQTQYF
>TRBJ1-5|-|TRBD1|TRBV19
TGTGCCAGTAGTTCCAGGGGGCAAACTCAGCCCCAGCATTTT
CASSSRGQTQPQHF
>TRBJ2-7|-|-|TRBV3-1/TRBV3-2
TGTGCCAGCAGCCAGCGCGGACAATCGGACGAGCAGTACTTC
CASSQRGQSDEQYF